This TCR beta chain was sequenced in a study of vaccination and CD4 T cells after COVID-19. Oncomine TCR Beta short-read sequencing was applied to DNA from cultured CD4+ T cells. TCRdb recomputed calls from the PCR reads with MiXCR, one row per CDR3 protein. Found here are around 4,400 distinct CDR3 sequences, roughly 80% of them singletons; the top ten hold 15% to 20%. This clonotype was found a few times. Its antigen is still unknown. Treatment indicated: approximately 9-day PBMC culture with coronavirus spike peptide pools or control peptides (ViraFEST assay). Germline assignment: CDR1 DFQATT and CDR2 SNEGSKA (reference sequence). This CDR3 spans 16 amino acids. Trimming cost V 2 bases and J 0 bases, with 16 bases left between them.

The V gene is TRBV20-1, the J gene TRBJ1-1, with TRBD1 as a possible D gene (5 bases). Sequenced: CD4+ T cells from blood, cultured in vitro. This TCR came from a human donor who had recovered from COVID-19. The CDR3, as DNA: TGCAGTGCTAGATGGAGGGGTAGGACGATGAACACTGAAGCTTTCTTT. It translates to CSARWRGRTMNTEAFF.